The entry below gives a single T cell receptor beta chain sequence along with its context. Sequencing was performed with immunoSEQ multiplex PCR; in TCRdb, only in-frame clones are kept and a portion is missing. The sample includes some 80,000 clones, approximately 80% seen only once; the top ten take approximately 39%. This sample is drawn from a study of blood T cell repertoires in COVID-19. Looking at the study overall: The samples span acute and convalescent COVID-19 from the United States, Italy and Spain. The analysed material was cDNA or gDNA that came from T cells, B-cell-depleted T cells, or PBMCs.

There are 15 residues in the CDR3. Trimming pared 5 bases from V and 0 bases from J, leaving 10 bases between. CDR1 is SGHNT and CDR2 is YENEEA in the germline V gene. The sequenced material came from peripheral blood. This receptor was taken from a woman between 65 and 79 years old with acute or convalescent COVID-19. The chain uses TRBV11-3 and TRBJ2-2, with D possibly matching TRBD2 (5 bases). The CDR3 bases are TGTGCCAGCAGCAGCAACGGGGCGAACACCGGGGAGCTGTTTTTT. It translates to CASSSNGANTGELFF.